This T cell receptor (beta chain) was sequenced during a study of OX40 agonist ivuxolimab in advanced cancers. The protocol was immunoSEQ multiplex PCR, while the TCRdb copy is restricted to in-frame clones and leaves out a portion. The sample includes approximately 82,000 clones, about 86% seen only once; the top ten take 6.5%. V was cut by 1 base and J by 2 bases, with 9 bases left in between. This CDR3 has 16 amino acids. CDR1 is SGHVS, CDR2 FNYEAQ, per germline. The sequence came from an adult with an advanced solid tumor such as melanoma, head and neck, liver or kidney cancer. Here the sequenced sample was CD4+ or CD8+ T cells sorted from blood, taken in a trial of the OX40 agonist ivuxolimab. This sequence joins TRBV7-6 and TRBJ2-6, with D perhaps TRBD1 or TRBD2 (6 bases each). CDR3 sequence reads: CASSLGGGTGANVLTF. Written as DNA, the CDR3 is TGTGCCAGCAGCTTAGGAGGGGGGACTGGGGCCAACGTCCTGACTTTC.